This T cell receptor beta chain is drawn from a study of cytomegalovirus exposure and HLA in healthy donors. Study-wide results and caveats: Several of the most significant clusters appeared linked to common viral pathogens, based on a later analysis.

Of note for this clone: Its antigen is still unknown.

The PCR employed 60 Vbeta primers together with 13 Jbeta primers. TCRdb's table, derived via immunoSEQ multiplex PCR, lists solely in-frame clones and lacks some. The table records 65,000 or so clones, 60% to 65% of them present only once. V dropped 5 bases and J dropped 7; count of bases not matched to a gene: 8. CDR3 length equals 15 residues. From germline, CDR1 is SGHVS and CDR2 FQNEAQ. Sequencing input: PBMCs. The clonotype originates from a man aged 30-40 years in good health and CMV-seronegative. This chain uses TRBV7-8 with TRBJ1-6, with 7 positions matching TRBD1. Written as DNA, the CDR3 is TGTGCCAGCAGCGGTAGACAGGGTGTAAATTCACCCCTCCACTTT. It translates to CASSGRQGVNSPLHF.